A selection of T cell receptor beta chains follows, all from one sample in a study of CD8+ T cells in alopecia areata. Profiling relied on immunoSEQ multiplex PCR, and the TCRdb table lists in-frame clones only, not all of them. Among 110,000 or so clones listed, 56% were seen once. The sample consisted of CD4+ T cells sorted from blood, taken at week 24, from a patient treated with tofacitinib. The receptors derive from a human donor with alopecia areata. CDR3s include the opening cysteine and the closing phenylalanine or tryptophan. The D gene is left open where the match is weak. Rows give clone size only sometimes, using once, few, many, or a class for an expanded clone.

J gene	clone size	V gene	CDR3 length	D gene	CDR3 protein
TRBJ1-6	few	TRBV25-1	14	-	CASSDSSYNSPLHF
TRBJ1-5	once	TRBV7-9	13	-	CASSTRQDQPQHF
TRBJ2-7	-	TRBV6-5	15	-	CASRLQAGSSYEQYF
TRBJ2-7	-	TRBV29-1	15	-	CSVRGGVRLPYEQYF
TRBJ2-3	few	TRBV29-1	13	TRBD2	CSARSGGADTQYF
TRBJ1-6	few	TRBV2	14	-	CASSERRVGSPLHF
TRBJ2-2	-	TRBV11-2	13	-	CASSLVYTGELFF
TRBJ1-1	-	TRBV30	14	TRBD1	CAWSVLTGGTEAFF
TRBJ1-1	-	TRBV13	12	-	CASREQGFEAFF
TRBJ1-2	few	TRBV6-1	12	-	CASSGRGYGYTF
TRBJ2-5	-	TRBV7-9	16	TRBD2	CAIFTYTGTNQETQYF